The sequence of this TCR beta chain was determined in a study of blood T cell repertoires in COVID-19. Overall study context: T cells, B-cell-depleted T cells, or PBMCs provided the cDNA or gDNA that served as material.

This CDR3 is built from 16 residues. Some clones are missing from TCRdb's copy, which holds only in-frame ones; the method was immunoSEQ multiplex PCR. The top ten hold roughly 4.4% of the sample, which has 65,000 to 80,000 clones, roughly 90% seen once. Sequenced: peripheral blood. The V gene is TRBV21-1, the J gene TRBJ2-2; TRBD1, the table's D call, was not compared with the DNA. TRBV21-1 is designated a pseudogene. This receptor was taken from a man aged 45-65 years with active COVID-19. CDR3 coding DNA: TGTGCCAGCAGCAAAGCGGTGGCATCGAACACCGGGGAGCTGTTTTTT. This gives the protein CASSKAVASNTGELFF.